This T cell receptor (beta chain) was captured by sequencing in a study of blood T cell repertoires in COVID-19. Study background: From the United States, Italy and Spain came samples of acute and convalescent COVID-19. T cells, B-cell-depleted T cells, or PBMCs provided the cDNA or gDNA that served as material.

The CDR3 contains 17 residues. With V trimmed by 3 bases and J by 2 bases, 9 bases remained unmatched. Germline V gives CDR1 WNHNN, CDR2 SYGVQD (reference sequence). Source study methods: The authors estimated nucleated cell counts from reference gene primer amplification. Sequencing was performed with immunoSEQ multiplex PCR; in TCRdb, only in-frame clones are kept and a portion is missing. That table is the source of V, J and clone size, and D and trimming were worked out from the DNA. In the table there are 450,000 to 500,000 clones, roughly 88% of which are singletons. The J gene is TRBJ1-3, the V gene TRBV10-1; 8 bases line up with TRBD1. What was sequenced was peripheral blood. The clonotype comes from a human donor in a cohort sampled during active COVID-19. CDR3 residues: CASSDHGQGAAGNTIYF. In DNA, the CDR3 is TGCGCCAGCAGTGACCACGGACAGGGAGCGGCTGGAAACACCATATATTTT.